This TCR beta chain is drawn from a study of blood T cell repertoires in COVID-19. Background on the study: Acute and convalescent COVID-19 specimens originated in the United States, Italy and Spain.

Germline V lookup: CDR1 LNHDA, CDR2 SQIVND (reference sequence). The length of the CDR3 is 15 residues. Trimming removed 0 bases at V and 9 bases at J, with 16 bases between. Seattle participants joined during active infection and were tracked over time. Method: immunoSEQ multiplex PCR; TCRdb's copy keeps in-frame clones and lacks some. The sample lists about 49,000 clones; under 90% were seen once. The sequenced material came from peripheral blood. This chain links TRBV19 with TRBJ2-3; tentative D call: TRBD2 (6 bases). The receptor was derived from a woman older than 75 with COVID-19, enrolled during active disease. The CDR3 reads CASSIDHGSERTQYF. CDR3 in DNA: TGTGCCAGTAGTATAGATCACGGGAGTGAGAGGACGCAGTATTTT.